These T cell receptor beta chains were read from a single sample in a study of beta chain features in type 1 diabetes. Repertoires were generated with immunoSEQ multiplex PCR, while TCRdb's copy carries only in-frame clones and drops some. The sample holds about 410,000 clones, about 15% seen once. Source material: naive CD4+ T cells from blood. The receptors originated from a man aged 30 to 39 in good health. CDR3s include the opening cysteine and the closing phenylalanine or tryptophan. The D gene is left open where the match is weak. Clone size is shown for a subset of rows, as once, few, many or a class of expanded clone.

v_gene,j_gene,d_gene,abundance,CDR3aa,CDR3nt
TRBV4-3,TRBJ2-1,TRBD2,.,CASSLGTSGSMEQFF,TGCGCCAGCAGCCTCGGGACTAGCGGGAGTATGGAGCAGTTCTTC
TRBV7-9,TRBJ2-1,TRBD2,.,CASSLGLGAGIHEQFF,TGTGCCAGCAGCTTAGGTTTAGGAGCGGGAATCCATGAGCAGTTCTTC
TRBV7-9,TRBJ2-5,.,.,CASSEETQYF,TGTGCCAGCAGCGAGGAGACCCAGTACTTC
TRBV29-1,TRBJ2-5,TRBD1,few,CRRAPLTRDRVQETQYF,TGCCGCCGGGCCCCCCTTACCCGGGACAGAGTCCAAGAGACCCAGTACTTC
TRBV4-3,TRBJ1-2,.,.,CASSQDFQGNGYTF,TGCGCCAGCAGCCAAGATTTCCAGGGAAATGGCTACACCTTC
TRBV7-6,TRBJ2-5,.,few,CASSLERRGTQYF,TGTGCCAGCAGCTTAGAGCGAAGGGGGACCCAGTACTTC
TRBV14,TRBJ1-3,.,.,CASSLIAGNTIYF,TGTGCCAGCAGCCTTATAGCTGGAAACACCATATATTTT
TRBV10-3,TRBJ2-7,TRBD1,.,CASTKGAPELYEQYF,TGTGCCAGCACCAAGGGGGCGCCGGAGCTCTACGAGCAGTACTTC
TRBV30,TRBJ1-2,.,.,CAWSVSSSSYGYTF,TGTGCCTGGAGTGTAAGTTCATCCTCCTATGGCTACACCTTC
TRBV29-1,TRBJ1-1,.,.,CSVYRSSNTEAFF,TGCAGCGTTTACAGGAGTTCGAACACTGAAGCTTTCTTT
TRBV9,TRBJ2-2,.,.,CASSYGHTGELFF,TGTGCCAGCAGTTATGGTCACACCGGGGAGCTGTTTTTT
TRBV29-1,TRBJ2-2,.,.,CSVDIFAGELFF,TGCAGCGTTGATATATTTGCCGGGGAGCTGTTTTTT
TRBV7-3,TRBJ2-3,.,few,CASSSGTSTDTQYF,TGTGCCAGCAGCTCGGGGACCAGCACAGATACGCAGTATTTT
TRBV5-4,TRBJ2-5,TRBD1,few,CASSLYRGSKQETQYF,TGTGCCAGCAGCTTGTACAGGGGTAGTAAACAAGAGACCCAGTACTTC
TRBV7-2,TRBJ2-1,.,few,CASRIPRDEQFF,TGTGCCAGCAGAATTCCTCGGGATGAGCAGTTCTTC
TRBV9,TRBJ1-1,.,.,CASSQSAGANTEAFF,TGTGCCAGCAGCCAGTCGGCAGGGGCGAACACTGAAGCTTTCTTT
TRBV4-1,TRBJ2-6,.,.,CASSQESRAGANVLTF,TGCGCCAGCAGCCAAGAGTCCAGGGCTGGGGCCAACGTCCTGACTTTC
TRBV9,TRBJ1-2,.,.,CASSSRGAAHYGYTF,TGTGCCAGCAGCTCCCGAGGTGCGGCCCACTATGGCTACACCTTC
TRBV7-4,TRBJ1-2,.,.,CASSLDIDCGTF,TGTGCCAGCAGCTTAGATATTGATTGCGGCACCTTC
TRBV5-1,TRBJ2-1,TRBD2,.,CASSFLAGAEINEQFF,TGCGCCAGCAGCTTTCTAGCGGGAGCAGAAATTAATGAGCAGTTCTTC
TRBV25-1,TRBJ2-5,.,few,CASSGGQWVDTQYF,TGTGCCAGCAGTGGAGGACAGTGGGTTGATACCCAGTACTTC
TRBV5-1,TRBJ2-7,.,.,CASSTHSGTYEQYF,TGCGCCAGCAGCACACATAGCGGAACCTACGAGCAGTACTTC
TRBV7-2,TRBJ1-5,TRBD1,.,CASSVGQGNQPQHF,TGTGCCAGCAGCGTAGGACAGGGCAATCAGCCCCAGCATTTT
TRBV7-9,TRBJ1-2,.,once,CASSPWTGYTF,TGTGCCAGCAGCCCCTGGACAGGCTACACCTTC
TRBV27,TRBJ1-5,.,.,CASSWARAPLPQPQHF,TGTGCCAGCAGTTGGGCCCGGGCTCCCCTTCCTCAGCCCCAGCATTTT
TRBV7-9,TRBJ1-1,.,.,CASSLRGRPGPNTEAFF,TGTGCCAGCAGCCTTAGAGGTCGGCCGGGGCCGAACACTGAAGCTTTCTTT
TRBV10-3,TRBJ1-3,.,few,CAISESIERLGNTIYF,TGTGCCATCAGTGAGTCGATTGAGCGACTCGGAAACACCATATATTTT
TRBV7-2,TRBJ1-2,.,once,CASRSPGVNYGYTF,TGTGCCAGCAGGAGCCCAGGGGTAAACTATGGCTACACCTTC
TRBV6-6,TRBJ2-3,.,few,CASSYSLGDTQYF,TGTGCCAGCAGTTACTCGTTAGGCGATACGCAGTATTTT
TRBV10-3,TRBJ2-2,.,.,CAIPSAPGKGSGELFF,TGTGCCATCCCTAGCGCCCCAGGAAAGGGAAGCGGGGAGCTGTTTTTT
TRBV9,TRBJ2-7,.,few,CASSPRPGELGYEQYF,TGTGCCAGCAGCCCCCGTCCCGGGGAATTAGGCTACGAGCAGTACTTC
TRBV4-1,TRBJ2-4,TRBD2,few,CASSLATSGSLWSKNIQYF,TGCGCCAGCAGCCTCGCGACTAGCGGGTCCCTTTGGAGCAAAAACATTCAGTACTTC
TRBV7-9,TRBJ2-2,.,few,CASSFATGELFF,TGTGCCAGCAGCTTCGCCACCGGGGAGCTGTTTTTT
TRBV5-6,TRBJ2-4,TRBD1,once,CASTGLGNIQYF,TGTGCCTCGACAGGGTTAGGAAACATTCAGTACTTC
TRBV18,TRBJ2-3,.,few,CASHPRRSSTDTQYF,TGTGCCAGTCACCCCCGGCGATCTAGCACAGATACGCAGTATTTT
TRBV14,TRBJ2-6,.,many,CASKISGANVLTF,TGTGCCAGCAAGATATCTGGGGCCAACGTCCTGACTTTC
TRBV7-8,TRBJ2-1,.,.,CASSFRTGLADGEQFF,TGTGCCAGCAGCTTCCGAACGGGACTCGCAGACGGTGAGCAGTTCTTC
TRBV25-1,TRBJ2-2,TRBD1,few,CASVGPGQGVSVPGELFF,TGTGCCAGCGTAGGCCCGGGACAGGGGGTAAGCGTTCCCGGGGAGCTGTTTTTT
TRBV19,TRBJ2-4,TRBD1,few,CASATTGSAKNIQYF,TGTGCCAGTGCAACGACAGGGTCAGCCAAAAACATTCAGTACTTC
TRBV7-6,TRBJ2-7,TRBD2,.,CASSLAPGRKYEQYF,TGTGCCAGCAGCTTAGCCCCCGGGAGGAAGTACGAGCAGTACTTC
TRBV7-9,TRBJ2-1,.,few,CASGRAGTPSHEQFF,TGTGCCAGCGGGCGGGCGGGAACCCCCAGCCATGAGCAGTTCTTC
TRBV21-1,TRBJ2-1,.,few,CGKASGSCHNEQFF,TGCGGAAAGGCTAGCGGGAGCTGTCACAATGAGCAGTTCTTC
TRBV29-1,TRBJ2-7,.,few,CSVGGSIDYEQYF,TGCAGCGTGGGGGGTTCGATAGACTACGAGCAGTACTTC
TRBV7-2,TRBJ2-3,.,.,CASSFPGNTQYF,TGTGCCAGCAGCTTCCCAGGGAATACGCAGTATTTT
TRBV7-9,TRBJ2-5,TRBD2,few,CASSLTSVETQYF,TGTGCCAGCAGCTTAACTAGCGTGGAGACCCAGTACTTC
TRBV21-1,TRBJ2-1,.,.,CASSKAGVREPFF,TGTGCCAGCAGCAAAGCGGGAGTCAGAGAGCCGTTCTTC
TRBV16,TRBJ1-2,.,.,CASSQSSPNGGYTF,TGTGCCAGCAGCCAATCCTCTCCCAACGGTGGCTACACCTTC
TRBV15,TRBJ2-1,TRBD2,.,CATSRGSGGAGNEQFF,TGTGCCACCAGCAGAGGTAGCGGGGGGGCCGGCAATGAGCAGTTCTTC
TRBV2,TRBJ2-6,.,.,CASSLGPSGANVLTF,TGTGCCAGCAGCCTGGGGCCCTCTGGGGCCAACGTCCTGACTTTC
TRBV4-3,TRBJ2-7,.,few,CASSQDLGVSSKQYF,TGCGCCAGCAGCCAAGATCTCGGAGTCAGTAGCAAGCAGTACTTC
TRBV5-4,TRBJ2-3,TRBD2,few,CASSLVAGVDTQYF,TGTGCCAGCAGCTTGGTTGCGGGGGTAGATACGCAGTATTTT
TRBV28,TRBJ2-1,.,.,CASTLSAYYNEQFF,TGTGCCAGCACCCTATCGGCTTACTACAATGAGCAGTTCTTC
TRBV6-4,TRBJ2-3,TRBD2,.,CASSRTSGRTDTQYF,TGTGCCAGCAGCCGAACTAGCGGGAGGACAGATACGCAGTATTTT